This T cell receptor beta chain was captured in a study of post-analysis software for immune sequencing data. Whole-study context: The disease courses covered relapsing-remitting, secondary progressive and progressive-relapsing multiple sclerosis. Study-level findings and limits: Relative to controls, patients had roughly five TRBV segments at higher frequency, with TRBV5-6, TRBV5-1 and TRBV20-1 among these. Significantly lower normalized Chao1 diversity was seen in multiple sclerosis patients than in controls. Those samples that were prepared in the same batch co-clustered strongly by F measure.

Incorporated into the TCR beta cDNA libraries were unique molecular identifiers, which served to reduce PCR and sequencing biases. There were about 0.85 to 11 million T cells, and around 500,000 cDNA molecules came from them. TCRdb ran MiXCR on the PCR reads and lists one entry per CDR3 protein. The data contain a few hundred thousand distinct CDR3 sequences, 35% to 40% of them seen just once; the ten biggest clones take up 4% to 6%. This clonotype appeared many times. Its antigen remains unknown. Trimming left V 4 bases short and J 11 bases short, with 23 bases between. The CDR3 totals 15 residues. Germline CDR1 and CDR2: MNHEY and SVGAGI.

The sequenced material came from blood. The origin of this receptor is a girl aged 5 to 17 with multiple sclerosis. J is TRBJ1-1 and V is TRBV6-5, with a possible D match to TRBD1 (5 bases). The CDR3, as DNA: TGTGCCAGCAGTTGGGATCAGGCGGGGGAAGCTTTGGCTTTCTTT. Protein sequence: CASSWDQAGEALAFF.